The TCR beta chain described here comes from a study of blood T cells in healthy people across ages. Findings of the study overall: The unsorted PBMCs prevented any conclusive comparison of naive versus antigen-experienced cells.

Remarks on this clonotype: The antigen is undetermined.

V lost 6 bases to trimming and J lost 3 bases; unmatched junction nucleotides: 2. The V gene's germline CDR1 is MNHEY and CDR2 SVGEGT. This CDR3 is built from 13 residues. Together with a sample-barcoded 5' primer, a J-beta primer mix was included in a second PCR lasting about 6 to 11 cycles. TCRdb used MiXCR to reprocess the 5' RACE reads, holding one entry per CDR3 protein. The data show about 1.6 million distinct CDR3 sequences, roughly 30% seen once. Sequencing used blood. The TCR was taken from a woman younger than 45 in good health. The chain links TRBV6-2 or TRBV6-3 to TRBJ1-5, with 7 nucleotides matching TRBD1. CDR3 amino acids: CASRDRPNQPQHF. In nucleotides, the CDR3 is TGTGCCAGCAGGGACAGGCCCAATCAGCCCCAGCATTTT.